The 5 T cell receptor beta chains listed next were all sequenced from one sample in a study of cytomegalovirus exposure and HLA in healthy donors. Amplification used 60 Vbeta primers and 13 Jbeta primers. Repertoires were generated with immunoSEQ multiplex PCR, while TCRdb's copy carries only in-frame clones and drops some. Of over 150,000 clones detected, over 60% appear once; the ten largest clones hold about 4%. Sequencing used PBMCs. Receptors originate from a woman aged 40 to 50 in good health and CMV-seronegative.

The genes are TRBV5-1 and TRBJ1-5; perhaps TRBD1 as D (6 bases). Germline V gives CDR1 SGHRS, CDR2 YFSETQ. Between the trimmed V and J ends, which lost 0 bases and 0 bases, there was a span of 19 bases. The CDR3 extends over 19 amino acids. DNA for the CDR3: TGCGCCAGCAGCTTGGCCCCTAGACAGGCCCAATATAGCAATCAGCCCCAGCATTTT. Amino acids: CASSLAPRQAQYSNQPQHF.

The V and J genes are TRBV13 and TRBJ2-7; D might be TRBD1 (6 bases). V was cut by 3 bases and J by 6 bases, with 15 bases left in between. There are 14 residues in the CDR3. CDR1 and CDR2 from the germline V gene are PRHDT and FYEKMQ (reference sequence). CDR3 sequence reads: CASSFATGWREQYF. The CDR3 coding sequence is TGTGCCAGCAGCTTCGCTACAGGGTGGCGCGAGCAGTACTTC. The whole variable domain, remainder taken from reference TRBV13 and TRBJ2-7, is AAGVIQSPRHLIKEKRETATLKCYPIPRHDTVYWYQQGPGQDPQFLISFYEKMQSDKGSIPDRFSAQQFSDYHSELNMSSLELGDSALYFCASSFATGWREQYFGPGTRLTVT.

This clone was seen only once. V is TRBV12-5 and J is TRBJ1-1; D remains ambiguous. The CDR3 sequence is 14 residues long. V shed 6 bases and J shed 4 bases, with 15 bases lying between them. Germline V gene sequence: CDR1 LGHNT, CDR2 FRNRAP. CDR3 in amino acids: CASGRAALITEAFF. CDR3 bases: TGTGCTAGTGGGCGGGCAGCATTAATCACTGAAGCTTTCTTT.

This chain joins TRBV7-9 and TRBJ2-5, with D maybe TRBD1 (6 bases). The germline gives CDR1 SEHNR, CDR2 FQNEAQ (reference sequence). The length of the CDR3 is 17 residues. The V and J ends lost 5 bases and 4 bases respectively, with 23 bases between them. The CDR3 loop is CASSAGPGREGGETQYF. The DNA of the CDR3 is TGTGCCAGCAGCGCAGGGCCTGGGAGAGAAGGGGGAGAGACCCAGTACTTC.

The V call is TRBV6-4, the J call TRBJ2-2; tentative D call: TRBD1 (7 bases). The CDR3 covers 14 residues. CDR1 and CDR2 from the germline V gene are MRHNA and SNTAGT. V lost 5 bases to trimming and J lost 4 bases, with 11 bases between them. CDR3 nucleotides: TGTGCCAGCAGTCACCAGGGGGGCACCGGGGAGCTGTTTTTT. Amino acid sequence: CASSHQGGTGELFF.